The clone carrying this T cell receptor beta chain was detected a few times. Its antigen is not identified. This sample is part of a study of cytomegalovirus exposure and HLA in healthy donors. General observations from the study: Relative to the approximately 670-donor mean, N-insertions were reportedly fewer in an Asian-associated ancestry cluster in a later analysis. Later, an analysis found that common viral pathogens appeared to be linked with several of the most significant clusters. For most TCR beta V segments, an earlier analysis put the productive rate at about 87% or about 30% of the time. Per a later analysis, HLA-associated TCR beta chains showed more clonal expansion than other, equally common TCR beta chains.

Both 60 Vbeta primers and 13 Jbeta primers went into the PCR. TCRdb's table, derived via immunoSEQ multiplex PCR, lists solely in-frame clones and lacks some. Among fewer than 200,000 clones listed, approximately 80% were seen once. V was cut by 6 bases and J by 6 bases, with 17 bases left in between. Germline CDR1 reads MNHEY; CDR2 reads SVGAGI. The CDR3 sequence is 14 residues long. The chain carries TRBV6-5 and TRBJ1-1; maybe TRBD1 (6 bases). The sequence was obtained from a woman under 40 in good health and CMV-seronegative. The specimen was PBMCs. The chain's CDR3 is CASRTTGHNAEAFF. The CDR3 nucleotides read TGTGCCAGCAGGACAACAGGGCATAACGCTGAAGCTTTCTTT.